Below, 26 T cell receptor beta chains from the same sample are listed, as sequenced in a study of early T cells in non-severe SARS-CoV-2 infection. TCRdb re-derived calls from the 5' RACE reads in MiXCR, one entry per CDR3 protein. Of about 23,000 distinct CDR3 sequences in the sample, less than 5.5% were seen once. Sequencing was performed on whole blood. The receptor source for this set is an adult who was a healthcare worker with PCR-confirmed SARS-CoV-2 infection or an uninfected control (not recorded which).

This clonotype has at least ten counts. The CDR3 nucleotides read TGTGCCAGCAGCTCGGGACAGGGGCCTGAAGCTTTCTTT. Translating it yields CASSSGQGPEAFF. This sequence joins TRBV5-5 and TRBJ1-1, with 10 bases identical to TRBD1. With 3 bases clipped from V and 6 bases from J, the junction kept 2 bases outside the gene matches. This CDR3 contains 13 residues. The germline V gene encodes CDR1 SGHKS and CDR2 YYEKEE (reference sequence).

At least ten counts were recorded for this clonotype. The rearrangement joins TRBV6-6 to TRBJ1-4, with 10 positions matching TRBD1. Germline CDR1 reads MNHNY; CDR2 reads SVGAGI (reference sequence). The CDR3 is 14 residues long. V was pared by 7 bases and J by 4 bases, with 3 bases of the junction left unmatched. The CDR3 loop is CASNGQGGNEKLFF. CDR3 nucleotides: TGTGCCAGCAATGGACAGGGGGGTAATGAAAAACTGTTTTTT.

This clonotype was seen only a few times. The chain links TRBV4-3 to TRBJ1-5; D call uncertain. CDR1 LGHNA and CDR2 YSLEER come from the germline V gene. This CDR3 region has 14 residues. Trimming removed 1 base from V and 10 bases from J, with 14 bases in between. The CDR3 nucleotides are TGCGCCAGCAGCCAAGTCCCCTCCATCAGCCCCCAGCATTTT. Protein product: CASSQVPSISPQHF.

This clonotype was found many times. This chain joins TRBV19 and TRBJ2-1; 8 nucleotides agree with TRBD2. This CDR3 has 12 amino acids. Losses at the gene ends were 3 bases for V and 10 bases for J; bases not matched to a gene: 2. Per the germline V gene, CDR1 is LNHDA and CDR2 is SQIVND (reference sequence). CDR3 DNA: TGTGCCAGTAGTATCGGACTAGCAGAGCAGTTCTTC. Amino acid sequence: CASSIGLAEQFF.

The rearrangement links TRBV15 to TRBJ2-7, with 7 nucleotides matching TRBD1. V was pared by 1 base and J by 2 bases, with 5 bases of the junction left unmatched. The CDR3 length is 15 residues. Per germline, CDR1 LNHNV and CDR2 YYDKDF (reference sequence). The DNA for the CDR3 is TGTGCCACCAGCAGAGTCCCGACAGGGACCTACGAGCAGTACTTC. It encodes CATSRVPTGTYEQYF.

This clonotype was counted many times. This chain connects TRBV21-1 to TRBJ2-1; TRBD1 is taken as the D call from the table, unchecked against the DNA. TRBV21-1 is labeled a pseudogene. The length of the CDR3 is 18 residues. This CDR3 reads CASSKVSPGTAGGNEQFF. As DNA, the CDR3 is TGTGCCAGCAGCAAAGTTTCACCCGGGACCGCCGGGGGGAATGAGCAGTTCTTC.

In this sample, this clonotype turned up many times. This sequence joins TRBV13 and TRBJ2-7; D is uncertain. The CDR3 covers 14 residues. CDR1 is PRHDT and CDR2 is FYEKMQ in the germline V gene (reference sequence). V was pared by 1 base and J by 3 bases, with 10 bases between. The CDR3 nucleotides are TGTGCCAGCAGCTTAGAAGGTTCGGGCTACGAGCAGTACTTC. Translated, it gives CASSLEGSGYEQYF.

There are a few counts of this clonotype. A much larger clone sits a single nucleotide away, making a read error possible. The chain links TRBV7-8 to TRBJ1-1, with a possible D match to TRBD1 (6 bases). Germline V gene data show CDR1 as SGHVS and CDR2 as FQNEAQ. This CDR3 comprises 14 residues. CDR3 coding DNA: TGTACCAGCAGCTTACAGGGAGAGAACACTGAAGCTTTCTTT. Translation gives CTSSLQGENTEAFF.

In its sample, this clonotype was seen many times. The chain has TRBV4-3 and TRBJ1-6; no firm D call. Trimming took off 1 base at V and 7 bases at J, with 8 bases between the two ends. The germline CDR1 and CDR2 sequences are LGHNA and YSLEER. This CDR3 comprises 14 residues. The DNA for the CDR3 is TGCGCCAGCAGCCAAGTCGGGCCCAATTCACCCCTCCACTTT. Protein: CASSQVGPNSPLHF.

This clonotype was counted ten times or more. The rearrangement uses TRBV12-3 or TRBV12-4 and TRBJ1-1, with 8 bases lining up with TRBD1. This CDR3 is 14 amino acids long. V lost 1 base to trimming and J lost 5 bases; unmatched junction nucleotides: 3. CDR3 coding DNA: TGTGCCAGCAGTTTAGGACAGGGGTTAACTGAAGCTTTCTTT. It codes for CASSLGQGLTEAFF.

In this sample, this clonotype turned up a few times. The chain combines TRBV19 with TRBJ2-2, with TRBD2 identical over 8 bases. The CDR3 is made up of 17 amino acids. Germline V CDR1 and CDR2: LNHDA, SQIVND (reference sequence). V lost 2 bases, J lost 3 bases, and 8 bases stayed unmatched. In nucleotides, the CDR3 is TGTGCCAGTAGTATATTCGCCGGACTAGCAGACACCGGGGAGCTGTTTTTT. It codes for CASSIFAGLADTGELFF.

This clonotype has more than one count but fewer than ten. The V call is TRBV6-2 or TRBV6-3, the J call TRBJ2-5; 11 bases align to TRBD2. Unmatched junction bases numbered 9, after V lost 1 base and J lost 5 bases. The V gene's germline CDR1 is MNHEY and CDR2 SVGEGT. This CDR3 is 17 amino acids long. CDR3 region: CASSYLALAGGGETQYF. In nucleotides, the CDR3 is TGTGCCAGCAGTTACTTGGCGCTAGCGGGAGGAGGGGAGACCCAGTACTTC.

This clonotype was recorded many times. The chain couples TRBV15 to TRBJ1-2, with TRBD1 as a possible D gene (5 bases). Germline assignment: CDR1 LNHNV and CDR2 YYDKDF (reference sequence). Deletions cut 3 bases from V and 0 bases from J, with 8 bases between. This CDR3 spans 14 amino acids. This chain's CDR3 is CATSSGAANYGYTF. In nucleotides, the CDR3 is TGTGCCACCAGCAGTGGGGCAGCTAACTATGGCTACACCTTC.

This clonotype was counted ten times or more. This chain connects TRBV6-4 to TRBJ2-2; 12 bases align to TRBD2. V gave up 3 bases and J gave up 4 bases; unmatched junction bases: 0. This CDR3 contains 15 residues. Germline lookup yields CDR1 MRHNA and CDR2 SNTAGT. The CDR3: CASSETSGSTGELFF. CDR3 coding DNA: TGTGCCAGCAGTGAGACTAGCGGGAGCACCGGGGAGCTGTTTTTT.

By proportion, this clonotype is medium-sized (0.01 to 0.1%). The V gene is TRBV4-2, the J gene TRBJ1-2; no firm D call. V shed 5 bases and J shed 0 bases, with 10 bases lying between them. The CDR3 is 14 amino acids. Germline CDR1 and CDR2: LGHNA and YNFKEQ. Here the CDR3 reads CASSAGLANYGYTF. Here the CDR3 DNA reads TGTGCCAGCAGCGCCGGCTTAGCTAACTATGGCTACACCTTC.

V gene TRBV5-1 combines with J gene TRBJ2-5; no reliable D call. Trimming left V 6 bases short and J 5 bases short, with 8 bases between. The CDR3 length is 11 residues. In germline, CDR1 is SGHRS, CDR2 YFSETQ. The CDR3 DNA follows: TGCGCCAGCACCGTGGGGGAGACCCAGTACTTC. Amino acid sequence: CASTVGETQYF.

The V gene is TRBV2, the J gene TRBJ1-1, with 8 bases fitting TRBD1. CDR1 is SNHLY, CDR2 FYNNEI, per germline. The CDR3 consists of 12 residues. V dropped 9 bases and J dropped 4; count of bases not matched to a gene: 4. The CDR3 bases are TGTGCCAGGACAGGGGTGGGCACTGAAGCTTTCTTT. It yields the protein CARTGVGTEAFF.

CDR3 sequence (DNA): TGTGCCACCAGTGATTCCAGGGTTCGGACTGAAGCTTTCTTT. Its protein is CATSDSRVRTEAFF. The V gene is TRBV24-1, the J gene TRBJ1-1; D might be TRBD1 (5 bases). Germline V CDR1 and CDR2: KGHDR, SFDVKD. With 2 bases removed from V and 5 bases from J, the gap between germline ends came to 11 bases. The CDR3 spans 14 residues.

By share, this clonotype ranks as medium-sized. The rearrangement uses TRBV6-1 and TRBJ2-3; D is unresolved. CDR3 size: 14 residues. The V gene's germline CDR1 is MNHNS and CDR2 SASEGT. V was cut by 4 bases and J by 3 bases, with 11 bases left in between. The CDR3 spells CASSGFRVTDTQYF. CDR3 coding DNA: TGTGCCAGCAGTGGATTTCGGGTAACAGATACGCAGTATTTT.

This clonotype is categorized as medium-sized. The genes are TRBV20-1 and TRBJ1-2; no firm D call. The CDR3 is made up of 14 amino acids. The V and J ends lost 6 bases and 3 bases respectively, with 17 bases between them. Germline CDR1 DFQATT, CDR2 SNEGSKA (reference sequence). For the CDR3, the DNA is TGCAGTGCCACTCGACTCCGGGGTCACTATGGCTACACCTTC. Encoded protein: CSATRLRGHYGYTF.

This clonotype counts as medium-sized. The chain employs TRBV20-1 and TRBJ2-3; D may be TRBD2 (5 bases). V gave up 0 bases and J gave up 2 bases, with 18 bases separating them. The CDR3 is made up of 17 amino acids. In germline, CDR1 is DFQATT, CDR2 SNEGSKA (reference sequence). CDR3 nucleotide sequence: TGCAGTGCTAGAGATCTGCAGGACGCTAGCTTCACAGATACGCAGTATTTT. It encodes CSARDLQDASFTDTQYF.

This clonotype was observed a handful of times. This rearrangement joins TRBV5-6 to TRBJ2-5; D not certain. Trimming pared 5 bases from V and 1 base from J, leaving 18 bases between. Germline V CDR1 and CDR2: SGHDT, YYEEEE. The CDR3 has 16 residues. The CDR3 DNA reads as TGTGCCAGCAGTAAAGATGGTGAGGCCGGCCAAGAGACCCAGTACTTC. Translated, it gives CASSKDGEAGQETQYF.

This clonotype was seen at least ten times. The J gene is TRBJ1-2, the V gene TRBV5-5; D is unclear. This CDR3 contains 13 residues. Germline-derived CDR1 and CDR2 are SGHKS and YYEKEE (reference sequence). The ends were cut back, 3 bases at V and 5 bases at J, with 11 bases in the middle. The CDR3 DNA follows: TGTGCCAGCAGCTCCGGTCCGGGATATGGCTACACCTTC. This encodes CASSSGPGYGYTF.

This clonotype was recorded many times. V usage is TRBV28 and J usage is TRBJ1-1, with D uncertain. Germline V gene lookup returns CDR1 MDHEN and CDR2 SYDVKM. The CDR3 runs to 13 residues. Trimming stripped 5 bases from V and 1 base from J, with 8 bases between. CDR3: CASSLGTNTEAFF. CDR3 sequence (DNA): TGTGCCAGCAGTCTAGGTACGAACACTGAAGCTTTCTTT.

This clonotype appeared a few times. V usage is TRBV11-2 and J usage is TRBJ2-1, with unresolved D. CDR1 is SGHAT and CDR2 is FQNNGV in the germline V gene. V was clipped by 5 bases and J by 9 bases, with 8 bases between them. This CDR3 contains 11 residues. The CDR3 DNA is TGTGCCAGCAGCCCCCGACGTGAGCAGTTCTTC. Translated, it gives CASSPRREQFF.

This clonotype was seen repeatedly, ten times or more. V usage is TRBV7-2 and J usage is TRBJ2-1; TRBD2 aligns across 15 bases. The CDR3 has 18 amino acids. Germline V gene sequence: CDR1 SGHTA, CDR2 FQGNSA. J lost 3 bases, V lost 5 bases, and 8 bases had no gene match. This CDR3 is CASSIEGTSGRFYNEQFF. The DNA for the CDR3 is TGTGCCAGCAGCATCGAGGGGACTAGCGGGAGGTTCTACAATGAGCAGTTCTTC. Filled out from reference TRBV7-2 and TRBJ2-1, the complete variable domain reads GAGVSQSPSNKVTEKGKDVELRCDPISGHTALYWYRQSLGQGLEFLIYFQGNSAPDKSGLPSDRFSAERTGGSVSTLTIQRTQQEDSAVYLCASSIEGTSGRFYNEQFFGPGTRLTVL.